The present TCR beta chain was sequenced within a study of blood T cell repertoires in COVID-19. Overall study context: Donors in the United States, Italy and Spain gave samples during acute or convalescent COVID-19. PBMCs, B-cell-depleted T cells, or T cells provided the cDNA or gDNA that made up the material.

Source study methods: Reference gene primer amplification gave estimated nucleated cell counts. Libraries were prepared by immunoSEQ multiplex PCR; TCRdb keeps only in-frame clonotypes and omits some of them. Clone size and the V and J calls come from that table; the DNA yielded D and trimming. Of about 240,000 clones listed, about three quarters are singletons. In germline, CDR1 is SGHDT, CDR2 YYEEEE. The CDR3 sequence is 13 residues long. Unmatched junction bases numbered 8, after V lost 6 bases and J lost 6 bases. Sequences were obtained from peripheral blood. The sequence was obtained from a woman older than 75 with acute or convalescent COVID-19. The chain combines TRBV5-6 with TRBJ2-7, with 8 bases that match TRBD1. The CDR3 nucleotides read TGTGCCAGCAAAACGACAGGGGTCGGCGAGCAGTACTTC. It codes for CASKTTGVGEQYF.